This T cell receptor (beta chain) was sequenced for a study of beta chain features in type 1 diabetes. Findings of the study overall: In patients and controls equally, PCR might favor templates that are shorter. A greater similarity of naive, central memory and Treg TCRB repertoires was seen among patients than among healthy donors. Individuals with type 1 diabetes displayed fewer insertions and more deletions at VDJ junctions.

Every isolated RNA sample was fully reverse transcribed, so sequencing captured expressed TCRB transcripts. The protocol was immunoSEQ multiplex PCR, while the TCRdb copy is restricted to in-frame clones and leaves out a portion. In the table there are hundreds of thousands of clones, 12% to 15% of which are singletons. On this clone: What it binds is not known.

The CDR3 runs 15 residues. Germline loops: CDR1 SGHTA, CDR2 FQGNSA. V was pared by 5 bases and J by 7 bases, with 15 bases between. This receptor was taken from a man aged 25 to 40 in good health. The rearrangement links TRBV7-2 to TRBJ1-6; D unresolved. Sequenced sample: central memory CD4+ T cells from blood. The CDR3 region has the DNA TGTGCCAGCAGCCCGCGCGGGTCTTTGAATTCACCCCTCCACTTT. It encodes CASSPRGSLNSPLHF. Variable domain in full (rest from reference TRBV7-2 and TRBJ1-6): GAGVSQSPSNKVTEKGKDVELRCDPISGHTALYWYRQSLGQGLEFLIYFQGNSAPDKSGLPSDRFSAERTGGSVSTLTIQRTQQEDSAVYLCASSPRGSLNSPLHFGNGTRLTVT.